The rows below give T cell receptor beta chains drawn from one sample of a study of blood T cell repertoires in COVID-19. This table comes from immunoSEQ multiplex PCR, and its TCRdb copy is limited to in-frame clones, with some not included. The sample carries roughly 65,000 clones, about 81% recorded once. Sequencing input: peripheral blood. Receptor source: an elderly man with acute or convalescent COVID-19. The CDR3 runs from the conserved cysteine through the conserved F or W. The D gene is left open where the match is weak. Size is omitted from some rows. Given values are once, few, many or a class for expanded clones.

V gene,clone size,D gene,J gene,CDR3 DNA,CDR3 protein
TRBV27,-,-,TRBJ2-2,TGTGCCAGCAGTTGGAGGGGTGCCGGGGAGCTGTTTTTT,CASSWRGAGELFF
TRBV7-2,-,-,TRBJ1-2,TGTGCCAGCAGAGCCGGTGGGGGGGCTAACTATGGCTACACCTTC,CASRAGGGANYGYTF
TRBV2,-,-,TRBJ1-1,TGTGCCAGCAGAACTACCCGGGTCACTGAAGCTTTCTTT,CASRTTRVTEAFF
TRBV5-1,few,-,TRBJ2-7,TGCGCCAGCAGCTTTGCAGGGGGGTTTAACGAGCAGTACTTC,CASSFAGGFNEQYF
TRBV19,-,-,TRBJ2-7,TGTGCCAGTAGTAGCGGTATTACCTACGAGCAGTACTTC,CASSSGITYEQYF
TRBV19,-,TRBD2,TRBJ2-1,TGTGCCAGTAGTATAGACTCGACTAGCGGGAGTCCATTCTTC,CASSIDSTSGSPFF
TRBV21-1,-,-,TRBJ2-1,TGTGCCAGCAGCACCTCAGGGGGCCGGAATGAGCAGTTCTTC,CASSTSGGRNEQFF
TRBV27,-,-,TRBJ1-1,TGTGCCAGCAGTTGGAAAGGGGCTACTGAAGCTTTCTTT,CASSWKGATEAFF
TRBV3-1/TRBV3-2,once,TRBD2,TRBJ2-2,TGTGCCAGCAGCCAAGAATACGCGACTAGCGGGAGTTATCGGACCACCGGGGAGCTGTTTTTT,CASSQEYATSGSYRTTGELFF
TRBV6-2/TRBV6-3,-,-,TRBJ2-3,TGTGCCAGCAGTTACCCCCCTCGGGGCACAGATACGCAGTATTTT,CASSYPPRGTDTQYF
TRBV14,once,TRBD1,TRBJ1-4,TGTGCCAGCAGCCGACAGGGTCCGATCAATGAAAAACTGTTTTTT,CASSRQGPINEKLFF
TRBV19,-,TRBD1,TRBJ1-2,TGTGCCAGTAGTATTCCAGGGGGCGTCTATGGCTACACCTTC,CASSIPGGVYGYTF
TRBV24-1,-,-,TRBJ2-5,TGTGCCACCAGTGAATCCTTTGCGGGATATGCGGGAGAGACCCAGTACTTC,CATSESFAGYAGETQYF
TRBV5-6,-,-,TRBJ2-7,TGTGCCAGCAGGGCCTGGGCTCTTTGGGAGCAGTACTTC,CASRAWALWEQYF
TRBV7-9,-,TRBD1,TRBJ2-7,TGTGCCAGCACCCGACAGGGAAGACCCTACGAGCAGTACTTC,CASTRQGRPYEQYF
TRBV6-4,-,TRBD1,TRBJ1-4,TGTGCCAGCAGTGAGAACAGGGGCGAAAAACTGTTTTTT,CASSENRGEKLFF
TRBV18,once,TRBD2,TRBJ2-4,TGTGCCAGCTCCCTGGGAGGGAGCGCCAAAAACATTCAGTACTTC,CASSLGGSAKNIQYF
TRBV15,few,-,TRBJ1-1,TGTGCCACCAGCAGAGATTGGAGTAACACTGAAGCTTTCTTT,CATSRDWSNTEAFF
TRBV2,-,-,TRBJ1-6,TGTGCCAGCAGTGAACTGCCGACAGCCAATTCACCCCTCCACTTT,CASSELPTANSPLHF
TRBV9,-,-,TRBJ2-2,TGTGCCAGCAGCGTAGGGGTGGAGGGAGCCGGGGAGCTGTTTTTT,CASSVGVEGAGELFF
TRBV5-1,-,TRBD2,TRBJ2-1,TGCGCCAGCAGCTTGGGTACTAGCGTTACGAATGAGCAGTTCTTC,CASSLGTSVTNEQFF
TRBV4-3,-,-,TRBJ2-3,TGCGCCAGCAGCCATGACGGGGGGCAGGAAGATACGCAGTATTTT,CASSHDGGQEDTQYF
TRBV5-1,-,-,TRBJ1-2,TGCGCCAGCAGCTTGGGTACAGGGAATGGCTACACCTTC,CASSLGTGNGYTF
TRBV9,-,-,TRBJ2-7,TGTGCCAGCAGCGGGAGGGACAGCACCTACGAGCAGTACTTC,CASSGRDSTYEQYF
TRBV2,-,-,TRBJ1-4,TGTGCCAGCAGTGAAGTAGGGGGTGAAAAACTGTTTTTT,CASSEVGGEKLFF
TRBV24-1,few,-,TRBJ1-1,TGTGCCACCAGTGATCATACAGGGAACACTGAAGCTTTCTTT,CATSDHTGNTEAFF
TRBV7-2,few,-,TRBJ2-1,TGTGCCAGCAGCATCATAGCGGAATCCTACAATGAGCAGTTCTTC,CASSIIAESYNEQFF